This T cell receptor beta chain was sequenced for a study of T cells after yellow fever vaccination. This clonotype occurred a few times. The antigen is not known. General study findings and limits: Weaker in magnitude, the secondary response showed a faster peak on day 5 versus 15.

TCRdb reprocessed the 5' RACE reads with MiXCR, giving one entry per CDR3 protein. This sample carries about 400,000 distinct CDR3 sequences, about 6.2% of them seen once, and the ten largest clones take 15%. Per the germline V gene, CDR1 is KGHSH and CDR2 is LQKENI. Trimming stripped 2 bases from V and 7 bases from J, with 11 bases between. The CDR3 runs 14 residues. The input for sequencing was PBMCs, taken 5 days after the yellow fever booster vaccination. This clonotype originated in a man aged 25 to 40 who received the YFV17D yellow fever vaccine. This chain uses TRBV18 with TRBJ2-2; a possible D gene is TRBD2 (5 bases). DNA for the CDR3: TGTGCCAGCTCACCATACCGGGATGGCGGGGAGCTGTTTTTT. Translating gives CASSPYRDGGELFF.